Below are 12 T cell receptor beta chains sequenced from a single sample in a study of CD8+CD57+ T cells in acquired aplastic anemia (dated by TCRdb to 2016 to 2019). The sequencer was an Illumina HiSeq 2000. Genomic DNA served as template for TCR beta VDJ combination and CDR3 sequence profiling. The public reads were reanalyzed by TCRdb: fastp trimming at Q25, MiXCR alignment, in-frame beta chains only. When rows share a CDR3 protein, they turn into one entry using the most common DNA and genes. Counted in this sample were around 180,000 distinct CDR3 sequences; roughly 63% of them appeared once. Roughly 44% of the sample belongs to the ten largest clones. The sequencing input was sorted CD4+, CD8+, or CD8+CD57+ T cells (not recorded which) from PBMCs. These receptors were collected from a human donor in good health.

This chain connects TRBV29-1 to TRBJ1-1, with D maybe TRBD1 (5 bases). V was shortened by 5 bases and J by 5 bases, with 21 bases between the two germline ends. Per germline, CDR1 SQVTM and CDR2 ANQGSEA. The CDR3 is 15 amino acids. CDR3 nucleotides: TGCAGCGTTCTCACTCGGGACGCCCACGGGACTGAAGCTTTCTTT. Its translation is CSVLTRDAHGTEAFF.

The chain is built from TRBV20-1 and TRBJ2-3; TRBD1 is a possible D gene (5 bases). Germline V gene sequence: CDR1 DFQATT, CDR2 SNEGSKA (reference sequence). V was clipped by 6 bases and J by 0 bases, with 16 bases between them. CDR3 length: 15 amino acids. CDR3 in amino acids: CSASTRGASTDTQYF. The CDR3 nucleotides read TGCAGTGCCTCAACACGTGGGGCAAGCACAGATACGCAGTATTTT.

This sequence joins TRBV5-1 and TRBJ1-1, with 10 bases aligning to TRBD1. Germline loops: CDR1 SGHRS, CDR2 YFSETQ. This CDR3 spans 14 amino acids. Germline trimming cut 5 bases from V and 7 bases from J; bases unmatched to any gene: 8. The CDR3 spells CASRDGDRGDEAFF. CDR3 sequence (DNA): TGCGCCAGCAGGGACGGGGACAGGGGAGATGAAGCTTTCTTT. The full variable domain, completed using reference TRBV5-1 and TRBJ1-1, is KAGVTQTPRYLIKTRGQQVTLSCSPISGHRSVSWYQQTPGQGLQFLFEYFSETQRNKGNFPGRFSGRQFSNSRSEMNVSTLELGDSALYLCASRDGDRGDEAFFGQGTRLTVV.

The table lists this clonotype with many counts. The V and J genes are TRBV24-1 and TRBJ2-5; D gene ambiguous. Germline CDR1 reads KGHDR; CDR2 reads SFDVKD. V gave up 1 base and J gave up 5 bases, with 4 bases separating them. CDR3 length equals 12 residues. CDR3 sequence reads: CATSDFLETQYF. As DNA, the CDR3 is TGTGCCACCAGTGATTTTTTGGAGACCCAGTACTTC.

The V and J genes are TRBV2 and TRBJ2-7; the match to TRBD2 covers 10 bases. Germline V gene lookup returns CDR1 SNHLY and CDR2 FYNNEI. V shed 0 bases and J 2 bases; nucleotides not matched to a gene: 1. The CDR3 runs 15 residues. The CDR3 DNA is TGTGCCAGCAGTGAAGCCGGGACTAGCGCCTACGAGCAGTACTTC. Its translation is CASSEAGTSAYEQYF.

The chain recombines TRBV20-1 with TRBJ2-5, with D perhaps TRBD2 (6 bases). Looked up from germline, CDR1 is DFQATT and CDR2 is SNEGSKA (reference sequence). The CDR3 is 14 amino acids. V was pared by 0 bases and J by 11 bases, with 19 bases between. This chain's CDR3 is CSARDTAPGGDQYF. In DNA form, the CDR3 reads TGCAGTGCTAGAGACACAGCGCCAGGAGGGGATCAGTACTTC.

This clonotype was seen only a few times. The chain has TRBV2 and TRBJ2-5, with D perhaps TRBD1 or TRBD2 (7 bases each). Germline CDR1 and CDR2: SNHLY and FYNNEI. The length of the CDR3 is 15 residues. V was clipped by 6 bases and J by 4 bases, with 18 bases between them. In DNA form, the CDR3 reads TGTGCCAGCAGGCAGGGGGGGTCTTCGAGAGAGACCCAGTACTTC. Translation: CASRQGGSSRETQYF. The entire variable domain, with the rest obtained from reference TRBV2 and TRBJ2-5, is as follows: EPEVTQTPSHQVTQMGQEVILRCVPISNHLYFYWYRQILGQKVEFLVSFYNNEISEKSEIFDDQFSVERPDGSNFTLKIRSTKLEDSAMYFCASRQGGSSRETQYFGPGTRLLVL.

This sequence joins TRBV7-2 and TRBJ2-3; 8 bases are a match to TRBD2. Per germline, CDR1 SGHTA and CDR2 FQGNSA. CDR3 size: 14 residues. V lost 6 bases, J lost 3 bases, and 5 bases stayed unmatched. The CDR3 region is CASRYSGATDTQYF. CDR3 nucleotide sequence: TGTGCCAGCAGGTATAGCGGGGCAACAGATACGCAGTATTTT.

The rearrangement joins TRBV20-1 to TRBJ2-1, with 12 positions matching TRBD2. Germline loops: CDR1 DFQATT, CDR2 SNEGSKA (reference sequence). The length of the CDR3 is 13 residues. The V segment lost 5 bases and the J segment 7 bases; nucleotides outside the gene matches: 3. DNA of the CDR3: TGCAGTGCTGGACTAGCGGGGCGGAATGAGCAGTTCTTC. The encoded protein is CSAGLAGRNEQFF.

The chain combines TRBV7-6 with TRBJ2-7, with 11 bases that match TRBD2. The CDR3 has 17 residues. Trimming at V came to 4 bases and at J to 5 bases, leaving 13 bases not matched to a gene. Germline values: CDR1 SGHVS, CDR2 FNYEAQ. The CDR3 sequence: CASSSFGGSGGVNEQYF. In DNA, the CDR3 is TGTGCCAGCAGCTCCTTTGGTGGTAGCGGGGGGGTCAACGAGCAGTACTTC.

The CDR3 nucleotides are TGTGCCAGCAGCCGGGACAGCTCTAACTATGGCTACACCTTC. Its translation is CASSRDSSNYGYTF. The rearrangement links TRBV7-9 to TRBJ1-2; TRBD1 matches at 7 bases. The CDR3 runs 14 residues. With 5 bases clipped from V and 0 bases from J, the junction kept 3 bases outside the gene matches. Germline-derived CDR1 and CDR2 are SEHNR and FQNEAQ (reference sequence).

This clonotype was observed a few times. The V and J genes are TRBV20-1 and TRBJ2-7, with 7 bases lining up with TRBD2. Germline CDR1 and CDR2: DFQATT and SNEGSKA (reference sequence). V shed 1 base, J shed 0 bases, and the junction held 0 bases outside the gene matches. The CDR3 extends over 13 amino acids. CDR3: CSARAGGSYEQYF. As DNA, the CDR3 is TGCAGTGCTAGAGCGGGGGGCTCCTACGAGCAGTACTTC.